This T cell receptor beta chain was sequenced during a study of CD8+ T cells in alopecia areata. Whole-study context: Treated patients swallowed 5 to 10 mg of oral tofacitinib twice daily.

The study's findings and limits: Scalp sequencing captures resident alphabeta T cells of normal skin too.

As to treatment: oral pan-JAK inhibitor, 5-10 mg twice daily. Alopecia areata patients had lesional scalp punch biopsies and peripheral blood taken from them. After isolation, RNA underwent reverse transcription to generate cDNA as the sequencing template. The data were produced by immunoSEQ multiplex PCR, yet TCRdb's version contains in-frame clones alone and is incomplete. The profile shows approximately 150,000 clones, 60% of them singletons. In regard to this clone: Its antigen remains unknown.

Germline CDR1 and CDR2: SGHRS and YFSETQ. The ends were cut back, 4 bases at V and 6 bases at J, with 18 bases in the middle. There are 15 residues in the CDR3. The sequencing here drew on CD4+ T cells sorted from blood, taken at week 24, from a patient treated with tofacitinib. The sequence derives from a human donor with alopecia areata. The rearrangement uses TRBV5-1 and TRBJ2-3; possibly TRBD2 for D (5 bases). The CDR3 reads CASSETRTSPDTQYF. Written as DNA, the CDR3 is TGCGCCAGCAGCGAGACCAGGACTTCGCCGGATACGCAGTATTTT.